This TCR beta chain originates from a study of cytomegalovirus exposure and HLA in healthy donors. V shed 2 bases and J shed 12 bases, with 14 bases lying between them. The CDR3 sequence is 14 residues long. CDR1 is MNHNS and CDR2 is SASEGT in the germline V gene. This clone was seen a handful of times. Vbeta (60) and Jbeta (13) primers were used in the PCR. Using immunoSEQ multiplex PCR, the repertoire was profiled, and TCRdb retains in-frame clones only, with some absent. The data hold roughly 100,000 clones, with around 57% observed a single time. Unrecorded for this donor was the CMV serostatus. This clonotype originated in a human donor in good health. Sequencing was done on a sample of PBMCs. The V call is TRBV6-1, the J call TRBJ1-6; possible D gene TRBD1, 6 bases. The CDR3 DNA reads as TGTGCCAGCAGTGAATGGCAGGGGATGGGACCCCTCCACTTT. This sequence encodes CASSEWQGMGPLHF.